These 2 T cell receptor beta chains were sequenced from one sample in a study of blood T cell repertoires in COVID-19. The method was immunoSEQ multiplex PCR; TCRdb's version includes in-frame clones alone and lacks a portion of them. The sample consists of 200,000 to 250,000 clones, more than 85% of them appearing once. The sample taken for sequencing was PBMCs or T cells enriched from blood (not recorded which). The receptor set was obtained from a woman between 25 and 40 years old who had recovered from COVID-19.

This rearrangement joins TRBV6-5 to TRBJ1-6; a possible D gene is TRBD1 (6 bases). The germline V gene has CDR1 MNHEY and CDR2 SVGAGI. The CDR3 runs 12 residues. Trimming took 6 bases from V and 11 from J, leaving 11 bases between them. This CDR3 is CASSIQGTPLHF. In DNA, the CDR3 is TGTGCCAGCAGCATCCAGGGGACACCCCTCCACTTT.

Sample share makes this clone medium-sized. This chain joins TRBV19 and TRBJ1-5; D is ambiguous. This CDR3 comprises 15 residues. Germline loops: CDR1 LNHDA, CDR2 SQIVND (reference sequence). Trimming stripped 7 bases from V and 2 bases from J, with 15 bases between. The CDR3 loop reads CASTTSGGGNQPQHF. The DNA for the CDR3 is TGTGCCAGTACCACCAGCGGTGGTGGCAATCAGCCCCAGCATTTT.